The 15 T cell receptor beta chains given below trace back to one sample, sequenced in a study of spatial heterogeneity in lung cancer. Time point here: sample taken at primary tumor resection. TCRdb processed the 5' RACE reads anew with MiXCR; each CDR3 protein has one entry. Of about 21,000 distinct CDR3 sequences in the sample, 4.5% to 5.5% were seen once. Source: PBMCs, taken at surgery. These receptors all stem from a male donor with early-stage non-small cell lung cancer.

This clonotype was found many times. The CDR3 sequence: CATEDDTGGRRIRDYGYTF. The CDR3 bases are TGTGCCACCGAGGATGATACAGGGGGCCGGAGAATTCGTGACTATGGCTACACCTTC. The chain has TRBV2 and TRBJ1-2; TRBD1 agrees at 9 bases. The J segment lost 3 bases and the V segment lost 10 bases, leaving 24 bases of the junction unmatched. Germline V lookup: CDR1 SNHLY, CDR2 FYNNEI. This CDR3 has 19 residues.

This clonotype has ten or more counts. V gene TRBV2 combines with J gene TRBJ2-3, with D tentatively TRBD2 (6 bases). Germline V gene data show CDR1 as SNHLY and CDR2 as FYNNEI. V lost 6 bases to trimming and J lost 6 bases, with 19 bases between them. The CDR3 runs 15 residues. CDR3 DNA sequence: TGTGCCAGCAGGGTTCTGGCGGGGATCGGGGATACGCAGTATTTT. Residues: CASRVLAGIGDTQYF. Using reference TRBV2 and TRBJ2-3 for the parts outside the CDR3, the full variable domain is EPEVTQTPSHQVTQMGQEVILRCVPISNHLYFYWYRQILGQKVEFLVSFYNNEISEKSEIFDDQFSVERPDGSNFTLKIRSTKLEDSAMYFCASRVLAGIGDTQYFGPGTRLTVL.

In this sample, this clonotype turned up many times. CDR3 bases: TGTGCCAGCAGTGAATCCCACAGGGGGCGGGGGTACAATGAGCAGTTCTTC. This encodes CASSESHRGRGYNEQFF. The chain carries TRBV25-1 and TRBJ2-1; TRBD1 agrees at 9 bases. The germline gives CDR1 MGHDK, CDR2 SYGVNS. The CDR3 loop spans 17 amino acids. J was trimmed by 4 bases and V by 1 base; bases with no gene match: 8.

This clonotype was observed many times. The genes are TRBV16 and TRBJ2-1; 10 bases line up with TRBD1. Trimming cost V 3 bases and J 7 bases; bases outside gene matches: 6. Germline CDR1 and CDR2: KGHSY and FQNENV. The CDR3 extends over 15 amino acids. The CDR3 bases are TGTGCCAGCAGCCATAGACAGGGGGCAAGGAATGAGCAGTTCTTC. This translates into CASSHRQGARNEQFF.

This clonotype has a handful of counts. The chain employs TRBV4-1 and TRBJ2-6, with D hard to call. V lost 0 bases and J 2 bases, leaving 14 bases between the germline ends. This CDR3 comprises 18 residues. Germline-derived CDR1 and CDR2 are MGHRA and YSYEKL. For the CDR3, the DNA is TGCGCCAGCAGCCAAGATGAGCCAAGGGCCCCTGGGGCCAACGTCCTGACTTTC. Its translation is CASSQDEPRAPGANVLTF.

This clonotype was seen at least ten times. V gene TRBV7-9 combines with J gene TRBJ1-1; 7 bases map to TRBD1. Trimming cost V 9 bases and J 3 bases; bases outside gene matches: 19. There are 17 residues in the CDR3. Germline CDR1 SEHNR, CDR2 FQNEAQ (reference sequence). The DNA for the CDR3 is TGTGCCAGTCTCCCAGGGGGTCAAGACGCCTGGGACACTGAAGCTTTCTTT. It specifies CASLPGGQDAWDTEAFF.

This clonotype was counted at least ten times. The genes are TRBV29-1 and TRBJ2-7, with D uncertain. From germline, CDR1 is SQVTM and CDR2 ANQGSEA. There are 13 residues in the CDR3. V was pared by 6 bases and J by 6 bases, with 18 bases between. This CDR3 reads CSVVIPGRLEQYF. The DNA for the CDR3 is TGCAGCGTCGTAATACCAGGACGGCTCGAGCAGTACTTC.

The table lists this clonotype with a few counts. This rearrangement joins TRBV27 to TRBJ1-1; possibly TRBD1 for D (5 bases). This CDR3 has 11 amino acids. Germline CDR1 MNHEY, CDR2 SMNVEV (reference sequence). The CDR3 spells CAAGGSTEAFF. The CDR3 DNA sequence: TGTGCTGCGGGGGGGAGTACTGAAGCTTTCTTT.

This clonotype was seen at least ten times. The chain carries TRBV25-1 and TRBJ2-2, with TRBD2 identical over 9 bases. Germline V gives CDR1 MGHDK, CDR2 SYGVNS. J was trimmed by 5 bases and V by 2 bases; bases with no gene match: 6. The CDR3 contains 16 residues. CDR3 DNA sequence: TGTGCCAGCAGTGAAAATAGGCTAGCGGGAACCGGGGAGCTGTTTTTT. Translation: CASSENRLAGTGELFF.

This clonotype was recorded many times. The CDR3 reads CASSPTGTDVWSSYNEQFF. The CDR3 coding sequence is TGTGCCAGCAGTCCGACCGGGACAGATGTCTGGAGCTCCTACAATGAGCAGTTCTTC. The rearrangement uses TRBV6-5 and TRBJ2-1, with 7 bases fitting TRBD1. V shed 5 bases and J 0 bases; nucleotides not matched to a gene: 16. The germline V gene encodes CDR1 MNHEY and CDR2 SVGAGI. This CDR3 spans 19 amino acids.

The sample holds many counts of this clonotype. The gene calls are TRBV19 and TRBJ1-5; D is possibly TRBD1 (5 bases). The CDR3 spans 13 residues. V shed 4 bases and J shed 5 bases, with 9 bases lying between them. The germline V gene has CDR1 LNHDA and CDR2 SQIVND (reference sequence). The CDR3 protein is CASSTRVDQPQHF. In nucleotides, the CDR3 is TGTGCCAGTAGTACCAGGGTTGATCAGCCCCAGCATTTT.

In its sample, this clonotype was seen a few times. The rearrangement uses TRBV7-2 and TRBJ1-1, with D possibly matching TRBD1 (6 bases). Per germline, CDR1 SGHTA and CDR2 FQGNSA. Between the trimmed V and J ends, which lost 5 bases and 2 bases, there was a span of 12 bases. The CDR3 has 14 amino acids. DNA for the CDR3: TGTGCCAGCAGCGGCCAGGGGAGAAACACTGAAGCTTTCTTT. This encodes CASSGQGRNTEAFF.

In this sample, this clonotype turned up many times. This rearrangement joins TRBV10-1 to TRBJ2-3, with 12 bases identical to TRBD2. V shed 5 bases and J 5 bases; nucleotides not matched to a gene: 11. Per the germline V gene, CDR1 is WNHNN and CDR2 is SYGVQD (reference sequence). This CDR3 has 17 residues. CDR3 bases: TGCGCCAGCAGTAAAACCGGGACTAGCGGGCCTCAAGATACGCAGTATTTT. This sequence encodes CASSKTGTSGPQDTQYF.

This clonotype showed up many times. The V gene is TRBV5-1, the J gene TRBJ1-6; maybe TRBD1 (5 bases). This CDR3 is 14 amino acids long. The V gene lost 3 bases and the J gene lost 5 bases, with 9 bases spanning the gap. Germline-derived CDR1 and CDR2 are SGHRS and YFSETQ. The CDR3 region has the DNA TGCGCCAGCAGCTCGGGACGGGATAATTCACCCCTCCACTTT. It specifies CASSSGRDNSPLHF.

This clonotype was seen at least ten times. This sequence joins TRBV3-1 and TRBJ2-2; D is possibly TRBD2 (7 bases). Trimming took off 6 bases at V and 7 bases at J, with 15 bases between the two ends. Germline lookup yields CDR1 LGHDT and CDR2 YNNKEL (reference sequence). CDR3 size: 14 residues. CDR3 in DNA: TGTGCCAGCAGAGGGGGGGCGCTGATCGGGGAGCTGTTTTTT. Encoded protein: CASRGGALIGELFF.